The 6 T cell receptor beta chains listed next were all sequenced from one sample in a study of blood T cell repertoires in COVID-19. Sequencing used immunoSEQ multiplex PCR; TCRdb keeps in-frame clones, though not all of them. The sample lists 350,000 to 500,000 clones, about 88% occurring once. The sequenced material came from PBMCs or T cells enriched from blood (not recorded which). All receptors derive from a young woman who had been exposed to COVID-19.

V usage is TRBV27 and J usage is TRBJ1-4; D not resolved. This CDR3 region has 12 residues. Trimming took 6 bases from V and 4 from J, leaving 6 bases between them. Germline V lookup: CDR1 MNHEY, CDR2 SMNVEV (reference sequence). The chain's CDR3 is CASRTHNEKLFF. As DNA, the CDR3 is TGTGCCAGCAGGACACATAATGAAAAACTGTTTTTT.

The rearrangement links TRBV7-2 to TRBJ1-3, with unresolved D. Germline CDR1 is SGHTA and CDR2 is FQGNSA. There are 15 residues in the CDR3. V was clipped by 4 bases and J by 0 bases, with 10 bases between them. CDR3 residues: CASSSQLVSGNTIYF. DNA of the CDR3: TGTGCCAGCAGCTCCCAACTGGTCTCTGGAAACACCATATATTTT.

J is TRBJ2-7 and V is TRBV6-5; 8 bases are a match to TRBD1. Trimming at V came to 10 bases and at J to 0 bases, leaving 8 bases not matched to a gene. The germline gives CDR1 MNHEY, CDR2 SVGAGI. The CDR3 runs to 14 residues. The CDR3 nucleotides read TGTGCCACCCTGACAGGGGCCTACTCCTACGAGCAGTACTTC. Translating gives CATLTGAYSYEQYF.

The rearrangement uses TRBV2 and TRBJ1-2; 10 positions agree with TRBD1. The germline V gene encodes CDR1 SNHLY and CDR2 FYNNEI. This CDR3 comprises 14 residues. The J segment lost 3 bases and the V segment lost 6 bases, leaving 4 bases of the junction unmatched. In DNA form, the CDR3 reads TGTGCCAGCAGGACAGGGGGCGATCACTATGGCTACACCTTC. It yields the protein CASRTGGDHYGYTF.

This clone was seen just once. This rearrangement joins TRBV24-1 to TRBJ2-1; TRBD2 matches at 14 bases. Germline V gives CDR1 KGHDR, CDR2 SFDVKD. The CDR3 contains 16 residues. Trimming at V came to 4 bases and at J to 9 bases, leaving 7 bases not matched to a gene. CDR3 residues: CATSDPRGLAGVEQFF. The CDR3 DNA sequence: TGTGCCACCAGTGACCCGAGGGGACTAGCGGGAGTTGAGCAGTTCTTC.

The V and J genes are TRBV28 and TRBJ1-4, with D possibly matching TRBD1 (6 bases). Between the trimmed V and J ends, which lost 5 bases and 8 bases, there was a span of 15 bases. The germline V gene has CDR1 MDHEN and CDR2 SYDVKM. The CDR3 is 14 residues long. CDR3 nucleotide sequence: TGTGCCAGCAGTCTTGGGGGGGCAGGGGAAAAACTGTTTTTT. It translates to CASSLGGAGEKLFF.